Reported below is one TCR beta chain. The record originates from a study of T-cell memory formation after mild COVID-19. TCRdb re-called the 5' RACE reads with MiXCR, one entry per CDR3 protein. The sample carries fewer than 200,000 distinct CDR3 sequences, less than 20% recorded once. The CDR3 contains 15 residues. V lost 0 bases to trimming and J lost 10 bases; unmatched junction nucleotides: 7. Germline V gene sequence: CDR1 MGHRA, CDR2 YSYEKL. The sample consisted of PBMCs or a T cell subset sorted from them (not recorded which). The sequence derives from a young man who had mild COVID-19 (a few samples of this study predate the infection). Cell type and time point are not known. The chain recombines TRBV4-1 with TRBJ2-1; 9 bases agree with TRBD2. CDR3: CASSQEPSGVLEQFF. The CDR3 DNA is TGCGCCAGCAGCCAAGAACCTAGCGGGGTGCTGGAGCAGTTCTTC.